Here is one T cell receptor (beta chain) with its context. Its antigen is still unknown. No quality values exist for individual bases; no much larger clone is one base distant. The sample comes from a study of Ad26.COV2.S vaccination and SARS-CoV-2 variants (dated by TCRdb to the early 2020s). At the level of the whole study: Donors in the vaccine arm were drawn from COV1001, a multicentre, randomized, double-blind, placebo-controlled phase I-IIa trial testing Ad26.COV2.S in healthy adults. Ad26.COV2.S was given intramuscularly at 5x10^10 or 1x10^11 viral particles, as a single shot or as two shots 56 days apart. Sequencing of the TCRbeta repertoire served to evaluate the specificity and breadth of SARS-CoV-2-reactive T cell receptors following Ad26.COV2.S vaccination. The TCR-sequenced set comprised about 32 samples: some 20 Ad26.COV2.S vaccine recipients, 5 placebo recipients and 8 SARS-CoV-2 convalescent individuals. Participants in the trial were split at random into five groups of five each, receiving low-dose or high-dose Ad26.COV2.S once or twice, or else placebo on both occasions. Throughout the experiments and outcome assessment, investigators stayed blinded to trial group allocation.

The immunoSEQ Assay was the method used to sequence TCRbeta CDR3 regions. After extraction, genomic DNA underwent amplification by bias-controlled multiplex PCR, followed by high-throughput sequencing. Per the source publication's procedure: Collapsing and filtering of sequences were performed to quantify the absolute abundance of each unique TCRbeta CDR3 region. Usable DNA was measured by amplifying reference genes present in all nucleated cells, and TCRbeta template counts were normalized to that usable DNA to estimate T cell fraction. Repertoire TCRs were annotated as SARS-CoV-2-specific when V gene, CDR3 amino acid sequence and J gene were exactly matched to a known reactive TCR set. The reference SARS-CoV-2 TCR set was obtained from MIRA and was filtered for enrichment in COVID-19-positive ImmuneCODE repertoires, whereby public or cross-reactive TCRs were removed. Using the MIRA antigens, annotated TCRs were further analysed by specific ORF or by position within an ORF. Depth was the summed frequency of annotated unique rearrangements, while breadth was defined as annotated unique rearrangements over total unique productive rearrangements. Group comparisons of TCR breadth used two-sided Wilcoxon rank-sum tests. TCRdb obtained this table from immuneACCESS and retained in-frame rearrangements with V and J assigned. These tables miss some clones; where compared with another copy, unresolved V genes account for less than half of the shortfall, and the remainder is unexplained. Clone size and the V and J calls come from that table; the DNA yielded D and trimming. The sample table holds about 440,000 clones, of which 90% were seen once. Around 4.5% of the sample lies in the top ten.

The sample's treatment or condition label, decoded: roughly 20 received Ad26.COV2.S at low or high dose, single or two shots; 5 received placebo; per-sample allocation not given. Repertoires of vaccine and placebo recipients were sequenced from samples collected on day 63 after the first injection. Between 29 July and 7 August 2020, Cohort 1b enrolled about two dozen adults aged 18-55 years at one site in Boston, USA. Ad26.COV2.S consisted of a replication-incompetent adenovirus type 26 vector by which a prefusion-stabilized SARS-CoV-2 spike protein from the original Wuhan strain was expressed. The full study reports these points: The study was not powered to compare responses between vaccine doses or regimens. Spike-specific TCR breadth was higher in Ad26.COV2.S recipients than in placebo recipients (P = 0.0014). According to the authors, total T cell responses may have been underestimated by the TCR breadth and depth analyses. After vaccination, spike-specific CD8+ and CD4+ T cell responses were reported to show substantial breadth. Vaccine and placebo recipients had similar non-spike TCR breadth, a finding consistent with the vaccine containing only spike.

Sample: peripheral blood, taken in a trial of Ad26.COV2.S vaccine versus placebo. The source of this sequence is a person aged 18 to 65 who received the Ad26.COV2.S COVID-19 vaccine or a placebo.

The CDR3 protein: CASNSGTYTGELFF. The DNA sequence follows: TGTGCCAGTAACAGCGGGACATACACCGGGGAGCTGTTTTTT. Recombination connected TRBV19 to TRBJ2-2; TRBD2 is perhaps the D gene, given 7 matching bases. Trimming costs V 7 bases and J 3 bases, and their ends lie 12 bases apart. Taken from cysteine to phenylalanine, the CDR3 has 14 residues. Left in the record is the CDR3 DNA by itself, 42 bases read in frame from the first base. CDR1 and CDR2, looked up from the germline V gene (reference sequence), are LNHDA and SQIVND.